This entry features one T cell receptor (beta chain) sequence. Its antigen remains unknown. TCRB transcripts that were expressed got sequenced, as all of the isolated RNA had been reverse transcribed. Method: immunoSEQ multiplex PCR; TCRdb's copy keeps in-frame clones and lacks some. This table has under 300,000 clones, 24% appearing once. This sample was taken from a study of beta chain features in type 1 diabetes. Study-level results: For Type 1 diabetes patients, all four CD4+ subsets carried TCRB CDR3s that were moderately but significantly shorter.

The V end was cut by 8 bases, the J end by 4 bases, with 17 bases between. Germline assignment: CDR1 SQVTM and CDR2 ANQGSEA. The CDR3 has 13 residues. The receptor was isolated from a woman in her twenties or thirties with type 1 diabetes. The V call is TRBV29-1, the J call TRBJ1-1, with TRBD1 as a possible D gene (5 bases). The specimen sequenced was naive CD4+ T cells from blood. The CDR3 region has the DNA TGCAGCTCCACCACGGGTAGGGGCACTGAAGCTTTCTTT. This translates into CSSTTGRGTEAFF.